This T cell receptor (beta chain) was identified during a study of blood T cell repertoires in COVID-19 (dated by TCRdb to the early 2020s). Looking at the study overall: Samples from collaborators originated in the United States, Italy and Spain and spanned both the acute and convalescent phases of COVID-19. The prospective study material was composed of cDNA or gDNA derived from T cells, B-cell-depleted T cells, or PBMCs. The dataset comprised deeply sampled blood TCRbeta repertoires from subjects exposed to, actively infected with, or recovered from COVID-19. The repertoires were made available in a free public database intended to serve as a resource for research on the immune response to SARS-CoV-2. Samples came from the ongoing ImmuneRACE study (first 160 participants) plus 1,254 subjects from 6 global collaborators. The sample metadata nearly always contained a de-identified subject ID, COVID-19 status, age in years and sex. Where available, HLA class I and class II types were taken from metadata supplied by the sample provider and were not determined by assay-based typing.

The research as a whole found: How much clinical and demographic metadata was included differed by source and by participant, and the metadata was provided uncurated.

The immunoSEQ Assay, a bias-controlled multiplex PCR, was used to amplify TCRbeta CDR3 regions from genomic DNA. In the paper's pipeline: Nucleated cell counts per sample were estimated from amplification of reference gene primers within the assay. To quantify the absolute abundance of each unique TCRbeta CDR3 rearrangement, sequence reads were collapsed and filtered. Productive Simpson clonality was computed per sample as the square root of Simpson's diversity index over productive rearrangements. TCRdb's version of the immuneACCESS table is confined to in-frame rearrangements and falls short of the full clone set. An unresolved V gene accounts for under half of the shortfall where checked; the remainder is of unknown origin. That table furnishes V, J and clone size, whereas the DNA furnished D and trimming. The sample data list roughly 230,000 clones, and approximately 80% of these were observed just once. The top ten constitute around 27% of the sample.

As to this clone: The clone's antigen remains unknown. No much larger clonotype is one base removed from it; base qualities were not supplied.

Collaborating institutions collected whole blood in K2EDTA tubes following their own protocols. Collaborator samples were shipped for TCRbeta analysis as frozen whole blood, isolated PBMCs, or DNA extracted from either sample type. The receptor comes from a man aged 35 to 55 with acute or convalescent COVID-19. The sequenced sample consisted of peripheral blood.

The DNA reads TGTGCCAGCAGTTTAACCCTCTATGAGCAGTACTTC. It translates as CASSLTLYEQYF. The chain is made from TRBV12-3 or TRBV12-4 and TRBJ2-7, with no confidently assigned D gene. The CDR3 covers 12 residues, taking in both the cysteine and the phenylalanine. Solely the CDR3 DNA is kept, with 36 bases framed from the first base. The junction shows trimming of 2 bases on V and 7 bases on J, plus 9 bases between the germline ends.